The 23 T cell receptor beta chains in this list originate from one sample, sequenced in a study of T cell repertoires in cytomegalovirus infection (dated by TCRdb to about 2019). These receptors lack a known antigen. TCRdb names Illumina HiSeq 1500 as the instrument used. TCRdb handled the public reads itself, with Q25 trimming in fastp and clone calling in MiXCR, and kept productive beta chains. When rows share a CDR3 protein, they turn into one entry using the most common DNA and genes. For this sample there are about 920,000 distinct CDR3 sequences; approximately 33% appear just once. The ten largest make up around an eighth of the sample. Interpreted using the paper, the treatment or condition label stands for: in vitro stimulation with specific CMV peptide epitopes to enrich CMV-specific T cells. This specimen consisted of cultured CD8+ T cells from PBMCs, obtained from culture after CMV antigen stimulation. The receptors come from a human donor in good health (CMV status not recorded). Some clones in this sample may be carry-over from other donors' samples.

This clonotype was counted between two and nine times. The rearrangement joins TRBV12-5 to TRBJ1-1; 9 bases are shared with TRBD1. This CDR3 contains 16 residues. Trimming took 3 bases from V and 3 from J; bases not matched to a gene: 8. Germline CDR1 is LGHNT and CDR2 is FRNRAP. CDR3 sequence: CASGLNRGRGDTEAFF. The CDR3 bases are TGTGCTAGTGGTTTAAACAGGGGGCGCGGAGACACTGAAGCTTTCTTT.

This clonotype occurred many times. The CDR3 DNA is TGTGCCAGCAGCCCAGGGGACACTTGGGCTGAAGCTTTCTTT. It codes for CASSPGDTWAEAFF. This rearrangement joins TRBV7-2 to TRBJ1-1; possibly TRBD1 for D (6 bases). The CDR3 length is 14 residues. CDR1 and CDR2 from the germline V gene are SGHTA and FQGNSA. The germline V and J ends were trimmed by 5 bases and 6 bases, with 16 bases remaining between them. Full variable domain (outside the CDR3, taken from reference TRBV7-2 and TRBJ1-1): GAGVSQSPSNKVTEKGKDVELRCDPISGHTALYWYRQSLGQGLEFLIYFQGNSAPDKSGLPSDRFSAERTGGSVSTLTIQRTQQEDSAVYLCASSPGDTWAEAFFGQGTRLTVV.

The V and J genes are TRBV20-1 and TRBJ1-1, with 11 bases matching TRBD1. The CDR3 totals 16 residues. With V trimmed by 3 bases and J by 0 bases, 6 bases remained unmatched. Germline V gene lookup returns CDR1 DFQATT and CDR2 SNEGSKA (reference sequence). The CDR3 protein is CSARGQGGTMNTEAFF. CDR3 DNA: TGCAGTGCTAGGGGACAGGGGGGTACAATGAACACTGAAGCTTTCTTT.

The J gene is TRBJ2-7, the V gene TRBV4-1; 9 nucleotides match TRBD1. V was pared by 2 bases and J by 2 bases, with 4 bases of the junction left unmatched. Germline-derived CDR1 and CDR2 are MGHRA and YSYEKL. This CDR3 contains 15 residues. CDR3 coding DNA: TGCGCCAGCAGCCAACTACAGGGGGCCGCCTACGAGCAGTACGTC. It yields the protein CASSQLQGAAYEQYV.

The chain links TRBV7-9 to TRBJ2-1, with 9 positions matching TRBD1. The ends lost 6 bases at V and 10 bases at J; junction bases unmatched: 4. The CDR3 length is 12 residues. Looked up from germline, CDR1 is SEHNR and CDR2 is FQNEAQ (reference sequence). The CDR3 protein is CASRDRGYEQFF. The DNA of the CDR3 is TGTGCCAGCAGGGACAGGGGTTACGAGCAGTTCTTC. Filled out from reference TRBV7-9 and TRBJ2-1, the complete variable domain reads DTGVSQNPRHKITKRGQNVTFRCDPISEHNRLYWYRQTLGQGPEFLTYFQNEAQLEKSRLLSDRFSAERPKGSFSTLEIQRTEQGDSAMYLCASRDRGYEQFFGPGTRLTVL.

As to this clonotype: One end of the junction does not line up with germline, which may come from a read error. The rearrangement links TRBV12-3 or TRBV12-4 to TRBJ2-6; 9 bases align to TRBD1. The CDR3 is 19 residues long. This CDR3 reads CASSLGGEDRGSGTNVLTF. DNA of the CDR3: TGTGCCAGCAGTTTAGGGGGGGAGGACAGGGGTTCTGGGACCAACGTCCTGACTTTC.

J is TRBJ2-2 and V is TRBV28, with D perhaps assigned TRBD1 or TRBD2 (5 bases each). The ends were cut back, 4 bases at V and 3 bases at J, with 12 bases in the middle. This CDR3 comprises 15 residues. CDR1 is MDHEN and CDR2 is SYDVKM in the germline V gene. The CDR3 coding sequence is TGTGCCAGCAGTTATCGGGACCTCTACACCGGGGAGCTGTTTTTT. Translating it yields CASSYRDLYTGELFF.

The rearrangement links TRBV4-1 to TRBJ2-3; 9 bases match TRBD2. This CDR3 comprises 15 residues. Germline lookup yields CDR1 MGHRA and CDR2 YSYEKL. V shed 4 bases, J shed 4 bases, and the junction held 6 bases outside the gene matches. The chain's CDR3 is CASSRGASGADTQYF. CDR3 nucleotide sequence: TGCGCCAGCAGCCGAGGGGCTAGCGGGGCAGATACGCAGTATTTT.

This clonotype was found a few times. This chain joins TRBV7-9 and TRBJ2-7, with 8 bases identical to TRBD2. With 7 bases clipped from V and 4 bases from J, the junction kept 12 bases outside the gene matches. The CDR3 sequence is 15 residues long. Looked up from germline, CDR1 is SEHNR and CDR2 is FQNEAQ (reference sequence). The CDR3 is CASTFYGSGGYEQYV. The CDR3 DNA follows: TGTGCCAGCACCTTCTACGGAAGCGGGGGTTACGAGCAGTACGTC.

Note on this clonotype: Sequence at one end of the junction differs from germline and may be a read error. The genes are TRBV19 and TRBJ1-3; D gene ambiguous. The CDR3 runs to 15 residues. Germline lookup yields CDR1 LNHDA and CDR2 SQIVND (reference sequence). CDR3 sequence (DNA): TGTGCCAGTAGCATAGGTCCGCTTTCTGGAAACACCATATATTTT. Amino acids: CASSIGPLSGNTIYF.

This clonotype has a handful of counts. The chain combines TRBV12-3 or TRBV12-4 with TRBJ2-3; TRBD1 agrees at 7 bases. The CDR3 has 16 amino acids. The junction had 6 bases not matched to a gene; V was cut back by 0 bases and J by 3 bases. The DNA for the CDR3 is TGTGCCAGCAGTTTAGCGCAGACAGGGTTTACAGATACGCAGTATTTT. Amino acids: CASSLAQTGFTDTQYF.

This sequence joins TRBV6-8 and TRBJ1-2; the D gene is possibly TRBD1 (6 bases). Trimming removed 6 bases at V and 8 bases at J, with 10 bases between. CDR1 is MNHGY, CDR2 SAAAGT, per germline. CDR3 size: 11 residues. CDR3 protein: CASRDSFGYTF. The CDR3 coding sequence is TGTGCCAGCAGGGACAGTTTCGGCTACACCTTC.

In its sample, this clonotype was seen many times. The CDR3 DNA is TGTGCCAGCAGCTCTGGGACAGGGGTAGCAGATACGCAGTATTTT. This gives the protein CASSSGTGVADTQYF. The genes are TRBV7-9 and TRBJ2-3; 10 bases agree with TRBD1. The CDR3 extends over 15 amino acids. Trimming removed 4 bases from V and 4 bases from J; junction bases left unmatched: 5. Germline V gene lookup returns CDR1 SEHNR and CDR2 FQNEAQ (reference sequence).

This clonotype was seen a few times. The chain joins TRBV6-1 to TRBJ1-6; D remains ambiguous. The germline gives CDR1 MNHNS, CDR2 SASEGT. Between the trimmed V and J ends, which lost 0 bases and 0 bases, there was a span of 6 bases. This CDR3 region has 16 residues. CDR3: CASSEAHRSYNSPLHF. In DNA, the CDR3 is TGTGCCAGCAGTGAAGCTCACCGCTCCTATAATTCACCCCTCCACTTT.

This clonotype was seen only a few times. This sequence joins TRBV28 and TRBJ2-1; D possibly uses TRBD1 or TRBD2 (5 bases each). V was trimmed by 4 bases and J by 6 bases, leaving 22 bases between them. Germline V lookup: CDR1 MDHEN, CDR2 SYDVKM. The CDR3 is made up of 17 amino acids. The CDR3 loop is CASSSGPTPLLANEQFF. CDR3 nucleotide sequence: TGTGCCAGCAGTTCGGGGCCCACGCCCCTTCTAGCCAATGAGCAGTTCTTC.

With respect to this clonotype: This may be a read error, as it is one base from a much larger clone. This chain links TRBV7-2 with TRBJ2-7; 10 positions match TRBD1. This CDR3 has 14 amino acids. CDR1 is SGHTA and CDR2 is FQGNSA in the germline V gene. The CDR3 DNA follows: TGTGCCAGCAGGGGACAGGGGAACTCCCACGAGCAGTACTTC. Protein: CASRGQGNSHEQYF.

V gene TRBV12-5 combines with J gene TRBJ1-6; D possibly corresponds to TRBD1 (5 bases). Trimming pared 3 bases from V and 3 bases from J, leaving 12 bases between. The V gene's germline CDR1 is LGHNT and CDR2 FRNRAP. This CDR3 region has 16 residues. The CDR3 bases are TGTGCTAGTGGTTTCATGACAGCTAACTATAATTCACCCCTCCACTTT. Protein: CASGFMTANYNSPLHF.

The J gene is TRBJ1-4, the V gene TRBV6-1, with D perhaps TRBD1 (5 bases). This CDR3 contains 13 residues. The germline CDR1 and CDR2 sequences are MNHNS and SASEGT. V shed 10 bases and J shed 8 bases, with 17 bases lying between them. The CDR3 coding sequence is TGTGCCACCTGGGCCCCTCGGGACGAAAAACTGTTTTTT. Translated: CATWAPRDEKLFF.

This chain joins TRBV5-4 and TRBJ2-1; D call uncertain. The CDR3 extends over 17 amino acids. V lost 1 base and J lost 3, with 17 bases in between. Germline loops: CDR1 SGHNT, CDR2 YYREEE (reference sequence). The CDR3, as DNA: TGTGCCAGCAGCTTGCCTTCGTATTTCCCCCTCTACAATGAGCAGTTCTTC. As protein: CASSLPSYFPLYNEQFF. The whole variable domain, remainder taken from reference TRBV5-4 and TRBJ2-1, is ETGVTQSPTHLIKTRGQQVTLRCSSQSGHNTVSWYQQALGQGPQFIFQYYREEENGRGNFPPRFSGLQFPNYSSELNVNALELDDSALYLCASSLPSYFPLYNEQFFGPGTRLTVL.

The V gene is TRBV6-2 or TRBV6-3, the J gene TRBJ1-2; D not resolved. This CDR3 comprises 14 residues. CDR1 MNHEY and CDR2 SVGEGT come from the germline V gene. Deletions cut 1 base from V and 4 bases from J, with 10 bases between. The CDR3 sequence: CASSYLGNLYGYTF. For the CDR3, the DNA is TGTGCCAGCAGTTACTTAGGGAACCTCTATGGCTACACCTTC.

This clonotype occurred many times. The chain is built from TRBV10-3 and TRBJ2-3, with D uncertain. The CDR3 is 10 residues long. The germline CDR1 and CDR2 sequences are ENHRY and SYGVKD. V was trimmed by 10 bases and J by 3 bases, leaving 5 bases between them. DNA of the CDR3: TGTGCCACCGGGACAGATACGCAGTATTTT. Residues: CATGTDTQYF.

The genes are TRBV20-1 and TRBJ1-1; D remains unclear. CDR1 is DFQATT and CDR2 is SNEGSKA in the germline V gene (reference sequence). CDR3 size: 10 residues. Trimming took 3 bases from V and 8 from J, leaving 7 bases between them. The CDR3: CSASFKEAFF. CDR3 DNA sequence: TGCAGTGCTAGTTTCAAAGAAGCTTTCTTT.

The gene calls are TRBV2 and TRBJ1-2; 7 bases map to TRBD1. The CDR3 covers 14 residues. Trimming at V came to 7 bases and at J to 3 bases, leaving 8 bases not matched to a gene. CDR1 SNHLY and CDR2 FYNNEI come from the germline V gene. In DNA form, the CDR3 reads TGTGCCAGCATGGCAGGGGGGAACGACTATGGCTACACCTTC. It is translated as CASMAGGNDYGYTF.